The rows below give T cell receptor beta chains drawn from one sample of a study of OX40 agonist ivuxolimab in advanced cancers. The protocol was immunoSEQ multiplex PCR, while the TCRdb copy is restricted to in-frame clones and leaves out a portion. Altogether some 75,000 clones are present, 85% being singletons, with the ten largest covering less than 4%. Source: CD4+ or CD8+ T cells sorted from blood, taken in a trial of the OX40 agonist ivuxolimab. These receptors all come from an adult with an advanced solid tumor such as melanoma, head and neck, liver or kidney cancer. Each CDR3 is given with its conserved first and last residue. The D gene is left open where the match is weak. Expanded clones get a size class; other rows say once, few or many, or leave the size out.

d_gene: .; j_gene: TRBJ2-7; abundance: .; v_gene: TRBV5-5; CDR3aa: CASSPSLGRSSYEQYF; CDR3nt: TGTGCCAGCAGCCCATCCTTGGGGCGCAGCTCCTACGAGCAGTACTTC
d_gene: .; j_gene: TRBJ2-5; abundance: .; v_gene: TRBV5-4; CDR3aa: CASSPKEETQYF; CDR3nt: TGTGCCAGCAGCCCTAAGGAAGAGACCCAGTACTTC
d_gene: .; j_gene: TRBJ1-1; abundance: .; v_gene: TRBV5-4; CDR3aa: CASKIGGAFMNTEAFF; CDR3nt: TGTGCCAGCAAGATTGGAGGGGCCTTCATGAACACTGAAGCTTTCTTT
d_gene: .; j_gene: TRBJ1-1; abundance: once; v_gene: TRBV2; CDR3aa: CASNPGGFGAFF; CDR3nt: TGTGCCAGCAATCCAGGCGGCTTCGGAGCTTTCTTT
d_gene: .; j_gene: TRBJ1-2; abundance: .; v_gene: TRBV10-3; CDR3aa: CAISESLESNYGYTF; CDR3nt: TGTGCCATCAGTGAGTCGTTAGAATCTAACTATGGCTACACCTTC
d_gene: .; j_gene: TRBJ2-4; abundance: once; v_gene: TRBV10-3; CDR3aa: CAISDQGRPKNIQYF; CDR3nt: TGTGCCATCAGTGACCAGGGTAGGCCCAAAAACATTCAGTACTTC
d_gene: .; j_gene: TRBJ2-7; abundance: once; v_gene: TRBV7-3; CDR3aa: CASSVDVSYEQYF; CDR3nt: TGTGCCAGCAGCGTGGACGTCTCCTACGAGCAGTACTTC
d_gene: .; j_gene: TRBJ2-1; abundance: .; v_gene: TRBV5-6; CDR3aa: CASSLGPRSVGQFF; CDR3nt: TGTGCCAGCAGCTTGGGGCCGCGGTCCGTGGGGCAGTTCTTC
d_gene: .; j_gene: TRBJ1-2; abundance: .; v_gene: TRBV10-3; CDR3aa: CAISQQEASGGYTF; CDR3nt: TGTGCCATCAGTCAACAGGAGGCGTCGGGCGGCTACACCTTC
d_gene: .; j_gene: TRBJ1-6; abundance: once; v_gene: TRBV5-1; CDR3aa: CASSLDGRDSPLHF; CDR3nt: TGCGCCAGCAGCTTGGACGGCCGAGATTCACCCCTCCACTTT
d_gene: TRBD2; j_gene: TRBJ2-7; abundance: .; v_gene: TRBV18; CDR3aa: CASSPRTSEGEQYF; CDR3nt: TGTGCCAGCTCACCTCGGACTAGCGAGGGCGAGCAGTACTTC
d_gene: .; j_gene: TRBJ1-1; abundance: .; v_gene: TRBV5-4; CDR3aa: CASSLPPATEAFF; CDR3nt: TGTGCCAGCAGCTTACCCCCCGCTACCGAAGCTTTCTTT
d_gene: .; j_gene: TRBJ1-2; abundance: .; v_gene: TRBV5-1; CDR3aa: CASSLGMGEGLYGYTF; CDR3nt: TGCGCCAGCAGCCTAGGGATGGGGGAGGGCCTTTATGGCTACACCTTC
d_gene: .; j_gene: TRBJ1-5; abundance: once; v_gene: TRBV7-3; CDR3aa: CASSFDRDQPQHF; CDR3nt: TGTGCCAGCAGCTTTGATAGAGATCAGCCCCAGCATTTT
d_gene: TRBD1; j_gene: TRBJ2-2; abundance: .; v_gene: TRBV5-1; CDR3aa: CASSLTERTGPTGELFF; CDR3nt: TGCGCCAGCAGCTTGACCGAGAGGACAGGGCCCACCGGGGAGCTGTTTTTT
d_gene: TRBD1; j_gene: TRBJ2-3; abundance: .; v_gene: TRBV11-3; CDR3aa: CASSPRGTDTDTQYF; CDR3nt: TGTGCCAGCAGCCCCAGAGGGACAGATACAGATACGCAGTATTTT
d_gene: .; j_gene: TRBJ1-2; abundance: .; v_gene: TRBV6-6; CDR3aa: CASSYSPDWGSKRTF; CDR3nt: TGTGCCAGCAGTTACTCCCCGGATTGGGGATCGAAGAGAACCTTC
d_gene: TRBD1; j_gene: TRBJ1-5; abundance: few; v_gene: TRBV4-3; CDR3aa: CASSPGAGTGVSTSGQPQHF; CDR3nt: TGCGCCAGCAGCCCTGGGGCCGGGACAGGGGTGTCAACAAGCGGTCAGCCCCAGCATTTT
d_gene: .; j_gene: TRBJ1-1; abundance: .; v_gene: TRBV7-9; CDR3aa: CASSLSGGTEAFF; CDR3nt: TGTGCCAGCAGCTTAAGTGGGGGCACTGAAGCTTTCTTT
d_gene: .; j_gene: TRBJ2-6; abundance: .; v_gene: TRBV5-4; CDR3aa: CASNPQDGTGANVLTF; CDR3nt: TGTGCCAGCAACCCTCAGGACGGGACTGGGGCCAACGTCCTGACTTTC
d_gene: .; j_gene: TRBJ1-1; abundance: .; v_gene: TRBV7-2; CDR3aa: CASSSAYEAFF; CDR3nt: TGTGCCAGCAGCTCCGCATACGAAGCTTTCTTT
d_gene: .; j_gene: TRBJ2-3; abundance: .; v_gene: TRBV7-2; CDR3aa: CASSPDAATDTQYF; CDR3nt: TGTGCCAGCAGCCCCGATGCTGCCACAGATACGCAGTATTTT
d_gene: .; j_gene: TRBJ2-3; abundance: .; v_gene: TRBV5-4; CDR3aa: CASRPSGTDTQYF; CDR3nt: TGTGCCAGCCGACCAAGTGGCACAGATACGCAGTATTTT
d_gene: TRBD1; j_gene: TRBJ1-3; abundance: .; v_gene: TRBV25-1; CDR3aa: CASSEGSTGAGNTIYF; CDR3nt: TGTGCCAGCAGTGAAGGGTCGACAGGGGCAGGAAACACCATATATTTT
d_gene: TRBD2; j_gene: TRBJ2-3; abundance: .; v_gene: TRBV19; CDR3aa: CASSIVGGGSTDTQYF; CDR3nt: TGTGCCAGTAGTATAGTAGGCGGGGGGAGCACAGATACGCAGTATTTT
d_gene: .; j_gene: TRBJ2-7; abundance: once; v_gene: TRBV7-8; CDR3aa: CASSLGEKGEQYF; CDR3nt: TGTGCCAGCAGCTTAGGCGAAAAAGGCGAGCAGTACTTC
d_gene: TRBD2; j_gene: TRBJ2-1; abundance: .; v_gene: TRBV7-2; CDR3aa: CASMDSGRHEQFF; CDR3nt: TGTGCCAGCATGGATAGCGGGAGACATGAGCAGTTCTTC
d_gene: .; j_gene: TRBJ2-5; abundance: .; v_gene: TRBV19; CDR3aa: CASTPPGKGQETQYF; CDR3nt: TGTGCCAGTACCCCCCCGGGGAAGGGACAAGAGACCCAGTACTTC
d_gene: .; j_gene: TRBJ2-2; abundance: .; v_gene: TRBV7-2; CDR3aa: CASDYSGNTGELFF; CDR3nt: TGTGCCAGCGACTATAGTGGGAACACCGGGGAGCTGTTTTTT
d_gene: .; j_gene: TRBJ1-2; abundance: .; v_gene: TRBV30; CDR3aa: CAWSVISRGYTF; CDR3nt: TGTGCCTGGAGTGTAATCTCTAGGGGCTACACCTTC
d_gene: .; j_gene: TRBJ1-5; abundance: .; v_gene: TRBV2; CDR3aa: CASSAGDRYSNQPQHF; CDR3nt: TGTGCCAGCAGCGCGGGAGATCGGTATAGCAATCAGCCCCAGCATTTT
d_gene: TRBD2; j_gene: TRBJ2-7; abundance: .; v_gene: TRBV5-8; CDR3aa: CASMDLAGGLNEQYF; CDR3nt: TGTGCCAGCATGGACCTAGCGGGAGGATTGAACGAGCAGTACTTC
d_gene: TRBD1; j_gene: TRBJ1-1; abundance: once; v_gene: TRBV7-9; CDR3aa: CASSLRGQGATREAFF; CDR3nt: TGTGCCAGCAGCTTAAGGGGACAGGGGGCAACCCGTGAAGCTTTCTTT
d_gene: .; j_gene: TRBJ2-1; abundance: .; v_gene: TRBV9; CDR3aa: CASSVDGRGSYNEQFF; CDR3nt: TGTGCCAGCAGCGTAGATGGCAGGGGTTCCTACAATGAGCAGTTCTTC
d_gene: .; j_gene: TRBJ1-1; abundance: .; v_gene: TRBV10-3; CDR3aa: CAISEPNTEAFF; CDR3nt: TGTGCCATCAGTGAACCTAACACTGAAGCTTTCTTT
d_gene: TRBD1; j_gene: TRBJ2-7; abundance: .; v_gene: TRBV6-5; CDR3aa: CASRTPGQNYEQYF; CDR3nt: TGTGCCAGCAGGACTCCGGGACAGAACTACGAGCAGTACTTC
d_gene: TRBD1; j_gene: TRBJ1-2; abundance: .; v_gene: TRBV6-1; CDR3aa: CASRRQGAGYGYTF; CDR3nt: TGTGCCAGCAGACGTCAGGGGGCTGGCTATGGCTACACCTTC
d_gene: TRBD1; j_gene: TRBJ1-1; abundance: .; v_gene: TRBV6-6; CDR3aa: CASRDRGRGAFF; CDR3nt: TGTGCCAGCAGGGACAGGGGGCGGGGAGCTTTCTTT
d_gene: .; j_gene: TRBJ2-3; abundance: once; v_gene: TRBV9; CDR3aa: CASSVGPSTDTQYF; CDR3nt: TGTGCCAGCAGCGTCGGACCCTCCACAGATACGCAGTATTTT
d_gene: .; j_gene: TRBJ1-5; abundance: .; v_gene: TRBV7-2; CDR3aa: CASSESYSNQPQHF; CDR3nt: TGTGCCAGCAGCGAGAGTTATAGCAATCAGCCCCAGCATTTT
d_gene: .; j_gene: TRBJ2-7; abundance: .; v_gene: TRBV7-9; CDR3aa: CASSLSYEQYF; CDR3nt: TGTGCCAGCAGCTTAAGCTACGAGCAGTACTTC
d_gene: .; j_gene: TRBJ1-5; abundance: .; v_gene: TRBV10-3; CDR3aa: CAISEGGGQPQHF; CDR3nt: TGTGCCATCAGTGAGGGTGGTGGTCAGCCCCAGCATTTT
d_gene: .; j_gene: TRBJ2-3; abundance: .; v_gene: TRBV6-5; CDR3aa: CASRLEQGSTDTQYF; CDR3nt: TGTGCCAGCAGACTCGAACAGGGAAGCACAGATACGCAGTATTTT
d_gene: .; j_gene: TRBJ1-5; abundance: .; v_gene: TRBV2; CDR3aa: CASAVRSGNQPQHF; CDR3nt: TGTGCCAGCGCAGTTCGGTCGGGCAATCAGCCCCAGCATTTT
d_gene: TRBD2; j_gene: TRBJ2-1; abundance: .; v_gene: TRBV19; CDR3aa: CASSTTSGSYNEQFF; CDR3nt: TGTGCCAGTAGTACTACTAGCGGGAGCTACAATGAGCAGTTCTTC
d_gene: .; j_gene: TRBJ1-1; abundance: .; v_gene: TRBV6-6; CDR3aa: CASGSEGDTEAFF; CDR3nt: TGTGCCAGCGGGAGCGAAGGGGACACTGAAGCTTTCTTT
d_gene: .; j_gene: TRBJ1-5; abundance: .; v_gene: TRBV5-1; CDR3aa: CASSLGGISNQPQHF; CDR3nt: TGCGCCAGCAGCTTGGGGGGGATAAGCAATCAGCCCCAGCATTTT
d_gene: .; j_gene: TRBJ1-2; abundance: .; v_gene: TRBV7-8; CDR3aa: CASSLAEDSYGYTF; CDR3nt: TGTGCCAGCAGCTTAGCGGAGGACAGCTATGGCTACACCTTC
d_gene: .; j_gene: TRBJ1-3; abundance: .; v_gene: TRBV6-1; CDR3aa: CASSVDGVYFSSGNTIYF; CDR3nt: TGTGCCAGCAGTGTCGATGGAGTCTATTTCTCCTCTGGAAACACCATATATTTT
d_gene: .; j_gene: TRBJ1-2; abundance: .; v_gene: TRBV7-3; CDR3aa: CASSPVPGLLRGYTF; CDR3nt: TGTGCCAGCAGCCCGGTCCCGGGACTTCTCCGAGGCTACACCTTC
d_gene: TRBD1; j_gene: TRBJ1-1; abundance: .; v_gene: TRBV7-8; CDR3aa: CASSLLGGAWAFF; CDR3nt: TGTGCCAGCAGCTTACTAGGGGGCGCGTGGGCTTTCTTT
d_gene: TRBD1; j_gene: TRBJ2-7; abundance: .; v_gene: TRBV27; CDR3aa: CASGPDRGQEQYF; CDR3nt: TGTGCCAGCGGGCCGGACAGGGGACAGGAGCAGTACTTC
d_gene: .; j_gene: TRBJ2-5; abundance: .; v_gene: TRBV18; CDR3aa: CASSKPGQETQYF; CDR3nt: TGTGCCAGCTCAAAACCCGGACAAGAGACCCAGTACTTC
d_gene: .; j_gene: TRBJ1-1; abundance: .; v_gene: TRBV6-1; CDR3aa: CASSEVGFWGATEAFF; CDR3nt: TGTGCCAGCAGTGAAGTCGGGTTTTGGGGAGCGACTGAAGCTTTCTTT